These 31 T cell receptor beta chains came from one sample sequenced in a study of beta chain features in type 1 diabetes. Expressed TCRB transcripts were sequenced because the entire RNA isolate underwent reverse transcription. Produced via immunoSEQ multiplex PCR; TCRdb's table is partial and in-frame only. The sample shows 850,000 to 900,000 clones, 17% of them seen only once. Sequencing used naive CD4+ T cells from blood. The source of these receptors is a woman aged 18-30 years in good health.

This clone has a handful of counts. In DNA, the CDR3 is TGTGCCAGCTCACCACAAGACTCCAATGAGCAGTTCTTC. It yields the protein CASSPQDSNEQFF. V and J are TRBV18 and TRBJ2-1; D is uncertain. The CDR3 consists of 13 residues. Deletions cut 1 base from V and 6 bases from J, with 7 bases between. The germline gives CDR1 KGHSH, CDR2 LQKENI.

The chain couples TRBV29-1 to TRBJ1-1; D gene unclear. Trimming left V 5 bases short and J 4 bases short, with 14 bases between. The CDR3 spans 13 residues. Germline assignment: CDR1 SQVTM and CDR2 ANQGSEA. The CDR3 nucleotides are TGCAGCGTTTCGCTCTTTGATCGCACTGAAGCTTTCTTT. Amino acid sequence: CSVSLFDRTEAFF.

J is TRBJ1-1 and V is TRBV28; D remains ambiguous. The CDR3 sequence is 12 residues long. The V gene lost 8 bases and the J gene lost 11 bases, with 18 bases spanning the gap. Germline CDR1 is MDHEN and CDR2 is SYDVKM. CDR3 protein: CASLAPALNAFF. The CDR3 region has the DNA TGTGCCAGCCTTGCTCCTGCGTTGAATGCTTTCTTT.

The CDR3 loop is CASTPRLAGEVGGSYEQYF. The CDR3 nucleotides read TGTGCCAGTACCCCTCGACTAGCGGGAGAAGTCGGCGGATCCTACGAGCAGTACTTC. The chain combines TRBV19 with TRBJ2-7; TRBD2 agrees at 12 bases. Germline trimming cut 7 bases from V and 1 base from J; bases unmatched to any gene: 17. In germline, CDR1 is LNHDA, CDR2 SQIVND (reference sequence). This CDR3 contains 19 residues.

The V call is TRBV29-1, the J call TRBJ2-1, with 10 bases matching TRBD2. This CDR3 has 14 residues. Germline CDR1 and CDR2: SQVTM and ANQGSEA. The DNA for the CDR3 is TGCGGCGGTCGTCTAGCGGGAGTTACGCCGGAGCAGTTCTTC. Translated, it gives CGGRLAGVTPEQFF.

This clone was seen only a few times. The rearrangement uses TRBV7-9 and TRBJ1-2, with unresolved D. Between the trimmed V and J ends, which lost 5 bases and 6 bases, there was a span of 13 bases. In germline, CDR1 is SEHNR, CDR2 FQNEAQ (reference sequence). CDR3 length equals 13 residues. CDR3 coding DNA: TGTGCCAGCAGCGAACGACCCACAAATGGCTACACCTTC. It is translated as CASSERPTNGYTF.

The table lists this clone with a few counts. The gene calls are TRBV10-1 and TRBJ2-7; no definite D call. The CDR3 contains 14 residues. Germline V gives CDR1 WNHNN, CDR2 SYGVQD (reference sequence). V was cut by 2 bases and J by 1 base, with 9 bases left in between. In nucleotides, the CDR3 is TGCGCCAGCAGTGAGAAGGGTTCTTCCTACGAGCAGTACTTC. Translated, it gives CASSEKGSSYEQYF.

V and J are TRBV4-3 and TRBJ1-5; D gene unclear. Trimming left V 0 bases short and J 5 bases short, with 5 bases between. Germline V gene sequence: CDR1 LGHNA, CDR2 YSLEER. This CDR3 comprises 13 residues. The CDR3 reads CASSQELDQPQHF. The CDR3 bases are TGCGCCAGCAGCCAAGAACTGGATCAGCCCCAGCATTTT.

This clone showed up just a few times. The chain links TRBV4-2 to TRBJ2-7; D remains unclear. This CDR3 contains 13 residues. Trimming pared 1 base from V and 4 bases from J, leaving 8 bases between. The germline V gene has CDR1 LGHNA and CDR2 YNFKEQ. The CDR3 DNA reads as TGTGCCAGCAGCCAAGTACTGGGTTACGAGCAGTACTTC. Encoded protein: CASSQVLGYEQYF.

In its sample, this clone was seen a few times. The chain employs TRBV6-5 and TRBJ1-1, with D perhaps matching TRBD1 (5 bases). CDR3 length equals 13 residues. Germline values: CDR1 MNHEY, CDR2 SVGAGI. V dropped 8 bases and J dropped 4 bases, with 14 bases sitting between them. The chain's CDR3 is CASLRAGGTEAFF. CDR3 sequence (DNA): TGTGCCAGCTTGAGGGCGGGGGGCACTGAAGCTTTCTTT.

V and J are TRBV6-1 and TRBJ2-2, with 7 bases matching TRBD2. This CDR3 is built from 15 residues. Trimming cost V 7 bases and J 5 bases; bases outside gene matches: 10. Germline-derived CDR1 and CDR2 are MNHNS and SASEGT. Here the CDR3 DNA reads TGTGCCAGCAAACCGAGGGAGGGCCGTACCGGGGAGCTGTTTTTT. Its protein is CASKPREGRTGELFF.

The genes are TRBV11-1 and TRBJ2-3; D may be TRBD1 or TRBD2 (5 bases each). CDR1 SGHAT and CDR2 FQDESV come from the germline V gene (reference sequence). This CDR3 contains 19 residues. The V end lost 5 bases, the J end lost 0 bases, and 24 bases lay between the germline ends. The CDR3 sequence: CASSRGPARLTPSTDTQYF. The CDR3 bases are TGTGCCAGCAGCCGGGGCCCCGCAAGACTAACCCCCAGCACAGATACGCAGTATTTT.

This clone has more than one count but fewer than ten. V is TRBV4-3 and J is TRBJ2-1; D call uncertain. CDR1 and CDR2 from the germline V gene are LGHNA and YSLEER. V was clipped by 1 base and J by 0 bases, with 19 bases between them. The CDR3 loop spans 19 amino acids. CDR3 sequence: CASSQGAYNARGSYNEQFF. DNA of the CDR3: TGCGCCAGCAGCCAAGGGGCTTACAACGCTCGAGGCTCCTACAATGAGCAGTTCTTC.

In this sample, this clone turned up a few times. In DNA, the CDR3 is TGTGCCAGCAGCGTAAGTGCATCTAGCACAGATACGCAGTATTTT. Protein product: CASSVSASSTDTQYF. This chain uses TRBV9 with TRBJ2-3; D is uncertain. The CDR3 extends over 15 amino acids. Trimming removed 1 base from V and 0 bases from J, with 9 bases in between. Germline CDR1 is SGDLS and CDR2 is YYNGEE.

This clone was seen more than once but under ten times. This chain's CDR3 is CASSPVGAGVFSYEQYF. CDR3 nucleotides: TGTGCCAGCAGCCCTGTGGGAGCGGGAGTCTTCTCCTACGAGCAGTACTTC. V and J are TRBV4-2 and TRBJ2-7, with 8 bases aligning to TRBD2. CDR3 size: 17 residues. Germline V CDR1 and CDR2: LGHNA, YNFKEQ. After removal of 4 bases from V and 0 bases from J, the junction contained 11 bases not matched to a gene.

In nucleotides, the CDR3 is TGTGCCAGCCGACGGACTCTCTACAATGAGCAGTTCTTC. Amino acids: CASRRTLYNEQFF. This rearrangement joins TRBV7-2 to TRBJ2-1, with D possibly TRBD2 on 5 matching bases. CDR1 and CDR2 (germline): SGHTA, FQGNSA. The CDR3 extends over 13 amino acids. V was trimmed by 8 bases and J by 3 bases, leaving 11 bases between them.

This clone has just a few counts. The genes are TRBV19 and TRBJ1-4, with D uncertain. CDR1 is LNHDA and CDR2 is SQIVND in the germline V gene (reference sequence). The V end lost 3 bases, the J end lost 0 bases, and 5 bases lay between the germline ends. There are 14 residues in the CDR3. CDR3 in DNA: TGTGCCAGTAGTATGCAGGCAACTAATGAAAAACTGTTTTTT. Translating gives CASSMQATNEKLFF.

This clone was observed a few times. The genes are TRBV20-1 and TRBJ2-1; D ambiguous. This CDR3 comprises 11 residues. Germline V gives CDR1 DFQATT, CDR2 SNEGSKA (reference sequence). Trimming cost V 2 bases and J 9 bases, with 8 bases left between them. CDR3 in DNA: TGCAGTGCTAGAATCTATGGTGAGCAGTTCTTC. It encodes CSARIYGEQFF.

This clone showed up just a few times. The chain carries TRBV7-9 and TRBJ1-5, with D perhaps matching TRBD1 (5 bases). Germline assignment: CDR1 SEHNR and CDR2 FQNEAQ (reference sequence). CDR3 size: 15 residues. The V end was cut by 5 bases, the J end by 4 bases, with 15 bases between. In DNA, the CDR3 is TGTGCCAGCAGCCTGGGGGTCACGCAAAATCAGCCCCAGCATTTT. Its translation is CASSLGVTQNQPQHF.

This chain joins TRBV19 and TRBJ2-2, with 12 bases aligning to TRBD2. The CDR3 totals 17 residues. Trimming removed 5 bases from V and 2 bases from J; junction bases left unmatched: 6. Germline-derived CDR1 and CDR2 are LNHDA and SQIVND (reference sequence). Here the CDR3 reads CASSALGLAGNTGELFF. CDR3 nucleotide sequence: TGTGCCAGTAGTGCCTTGGGACTAGCGGGTAACACCGGGGAGCTGTTTTTT.

As to this clone: This CDR3 is also generated by other DNA sequences in the sample. The chain employs TRBV7-9 and TRBJ2-3, with D perhaps TRBD1 (5 bases). This CDR3 is 15 amino acids long. Germline lookup yields CDR1 SEHNR and CDR2 FQNEAQ (reference sequence). V gave up 1 base and J gave up 1 base, with 9 bases separating them. The CDR3 sequence: CASSLGTTRTDTQYF. Here the CDR3 DNA reads TGTGCCAGCAGCTTAGGGACAACGCGCACAGATACGCAGTATTTT. The whole variable domain, remainder taken from reference TRBV7-9 and TRBJ2-3, is DTGVSQNPRHKITKRGQNVTFRCDPISEHNRLYWYRQTLGQGPEFLTYFQNEAQLEKSRLLSDRFSAERPKGSFSTLEIQRTEQGDSAMYLCASSLGTTRTDTQYFGPGTRLTVL.

This clone was observed a handful of times. The chain couples TRBV5-6 to TRBJ2-7, with a weak D call TRBD2 (5 bases). This CDR3 is built from 11 residues. Trimming stripped 3 bases from V and 6 bases from J, with 7 bases between. From germline, CDR1 is SGHDT and CDR2 YYEEEE. DNA of the CDR3: TGTGCCAGCAGCTCGGGGTTCGAGCAGTACTTC. Translation: CASSSGFEQYF. Variable domain in full (rest from reference TRBV5-6 and TRBJ2-7): DAGVTQSPTHLIKTRGQQVTLRCSPKSGHDTVSWYQQALGQGPQFIFQYYEEEERQRGNFPDRFSGHQFPNYSSELNVNALLLGDSALYLCASSSGFEQYFGPGTRLTVT.

This chain joins TRBV28 and TRBJ1-1; the D is unclear. CDR3 length: 9 residues. With 8 bases removed from V and 11 bases from J, the gap between germline ends came to 9 bases. The germline V gene encodes CDR1 MDHEN and CDR2 SYDVKM. Here the CDR3 reads CASGQRAFF. The CDR3 nucleotides read TGTGCCAGCGGCCAGCGGGCTTTCTTT. The full variable domain, rest sourced from reference TRBV28 and TRBJ1-1, is DVKVTQSSRYLVKRTGEKVFLECVQDMDHENMFWYRQDPGLGLRLIYFSYDVKMKEKGDIPEGYSVSREKKERFSLILESASTNQTSMYLCASGQRAFFGQGTRLTVV.

This clone was detected only a few times. V gene TRBV21-1 combines with J gene TRBJ2-7. TRBV21-1 is marked as a pseudogene. This CDR3 contains 16 residues. The CDR3 DNA reads as TGTGCCAGCAGCAAAGCTCGGGCAAAAGAAACCTACGAGCAGTACTTC. This codes for CASSKARAKETYEQYF.

The rearrangement uses TRBV6-6 and TRBJ1-1; D may be TRBD1 (5 bases). CDR3 length: 14 amino acids. Germline CDR1 MNHNY, CDR2 SVGAGI (reference sequence). Trimming stripped 5 bases from V and 2 bases from J, with 12 bases between. Here the CDR3 reads CASSTRGTNTEAFF. CDR3 nucleotides: TGTGCCAGCAGTACACGGGGCACCAACACTGAAGCTTTCTTT.

This clone was seen a handful of times. Written as DNA, the CDR3 is TGTGCCAGTAGTAGGTCTAGCGGGAGTCGACAAGAGACCCAGTACTTC. Amino acids: CASSRSSGSRQETQYF. The chain links TRBV19 to TRBJ2-5; 10 positions match TRBD2. Trimming took 4 bases from V and 2 from J; bases not matched to a gene: 7. The CDR3 covers 16 residues. Germline CDR1 LNHDA, CDR2 SQIVND (reference sequence).

The chain has TRBV4-2 and TRBJ2-2, with 8 bases that match TRBD1. This CDR3 region has 17 residues. Germline CDR1 LGHNA, CDR2 YNFKEQ. Trimming cost V 1 base and J 5 bases; bases outside gene matches: 9. DNA for the CDR3: TGTGCCAGCAGCCAAGCCCATGACAGGGGAGTTACCGGGGAGCTGTTTTTT. Protein: CASSQAHDRGVTGELFF.

This clone has only a few counts. J is TRBJ1-5 and V is TRBV2; the match to TRBD1 covers 8 bases. CDR1 is SNHLY and CDR2 is FYNNEI in the germline V gene. The CDR3 contains 15 residues. Trimming at V came to 5 bases and at J to 4 bases, leaving 7 bases not matched to a gene. CDR3 sequence (DNA): TGTGCCAGCAGTTCCCAGGGGGCGCCGAATCAGCCCCAGCATTTT. Translation gives CASSSQGAPNQPQHF.

This clone has more than one count but fewer than ten. The CDR3 DNA reads as TGTGCCAGCAGCCTCCCCACAGATACGCAGTATTTT. This codes for CASSLPTDTQYF. The V call is TRBV7-2, the J call TRBJ2-3; no clear D gene. Deletions cut 5 bases from V and 2 bases from J, with 5 bases between. CDR1 is SGHTA, CDR2 FQGNSA, per germline. This CDR3 has 12 residues.

With respect to this clone: Other nucleotide sequences in the sample specify the same CDR3. V is TRBV7-2 and J is TRBJ2-3; no reliable D call. From germline, CDR1 is SGHTA and CDR2 FQGNSA. This CDR3 contains 14 residues. V was cut by 1 base and J by 3 bases, with 8 bases left in between. The CDR3 nucleotides are TGTGCCAGCAGCTTAGTAGTAGGGACAGATACGCAGTATTTT. It encodes CASSLVVGTDTQYF.

This chain links TRBV18 with TRBJ2-2; D is ambiguous. The length of the CDR3 is 14 residues. The ends were cut back, 5 bases at V and 4 bases at J, with 11 bases in the middle. Germline lookup yields CDR1 KGHSH and CDR2 LQKENI. The CDR3 loop reads CASSTADATGELFF. In DNA, the CDR3 is TGTGCCAGCTCAACGGCGGATGCCACCGGGGAGCTGTTTTTT. The full variable domain, with the rest looked up from reference TRBV18 and TRBJ2-2, is NAGVMQNPRHLVRRRGQEARLRCSPMKGHSHVYWYRQLPEEGLKFMVYLQKENIIDESGMPKERFSAEFPKEGPSILRIQQVVRGDSAAYFCASSTADATGELFFGEGSRLTVL.